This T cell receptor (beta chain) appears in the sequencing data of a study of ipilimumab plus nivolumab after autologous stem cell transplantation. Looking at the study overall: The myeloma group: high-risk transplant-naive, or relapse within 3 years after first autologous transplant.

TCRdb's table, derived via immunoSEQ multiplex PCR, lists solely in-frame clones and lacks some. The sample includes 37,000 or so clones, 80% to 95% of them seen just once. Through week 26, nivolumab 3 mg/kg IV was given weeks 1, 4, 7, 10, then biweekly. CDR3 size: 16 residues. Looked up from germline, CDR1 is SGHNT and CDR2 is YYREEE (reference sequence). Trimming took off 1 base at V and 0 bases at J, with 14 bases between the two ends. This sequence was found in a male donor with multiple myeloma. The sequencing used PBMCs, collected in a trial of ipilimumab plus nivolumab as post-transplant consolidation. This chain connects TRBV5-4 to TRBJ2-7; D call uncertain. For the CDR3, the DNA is TGTGCCAGCAGCTTGTCCGTGGGCGCCGTCTCCTACGAGCAGTACTTC. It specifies CASSLSVGAVSYEQYF. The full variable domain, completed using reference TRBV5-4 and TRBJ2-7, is ETGVTQSPTHLIKTRGQQVTLRCSSQSGHNTVSWYQQALGQGPQFIFQYYREEENGRGNFPPRFSGLQFPNYSSELNVNALELDDSALYLCASSLSVGAVSYEQYFGPGTRLTVT.